The following is a TCR beta chain sequence with its context. A second PCR of about 7 to 11 cycles used a sample-barcoded 5' primer and a J-beta primer mix. TCRdb independently ran MiXCR on the 5' RACE reads; one entry per CDR3 protein. The sample contains about 1,800,000 distinct CDR3 sequences, about 30% of which appear only once. Germline lookup yields CDR1 LNHDA and CDR2 SQIVND (reference sequence). CDR3 length: 13 residues. V shed 3 bases and J 9 bases; nucleotides not matched to a gene: 3. The sample originates from a study of blood T cells in healthy people across ages. Caucasian, healthy and from Russia, the donors were aged between about 6 and 90.

The rearrangement links TRBV19 to TRBJ2-1; the match to TRBD2 covers 9 bases. Sequencing used blood. The receptor comes from a woman between 25 and 40 years old in good health. The DNA of the CDR3 is TGTGCCAGTAGTATTAGCGGGAGAACTGAGCAGTTCTTC. It translates to CASSISGRTEQFF. Full variable domain (rest looked up from reference TRBV19 and TRBJ2-1): DGGITQSPKYLFRKEGQNVTLSCEQNLNHDAMYWYRQDPGQGLRLIYYSQIVNDFQKGDIAEGYSVSREKKESFPLTVTSAQKNPTAFYLCASSISGRTEQFFGPGTRLTVL.